Here is one T cell receptor beta chain with its context. Antigen: not known. This entry belongs to a study of vaccination and CD4 T cells after COVID-19. Study-level background: From HCoV-229E, HCoV-OC43, HCoV-NL63 and SARS-CoV-2, overlapping spike peptides were used to stimulate the cells.

Stated treatment: approximately 11-day PBMC culture with coronavirus spike peptide pools or control peptides (ViraFEST assay). March to December 2020 was the span of positive PCR dates, which predated US Alpha, Beta and Delta variants. Fewer than 2.5 million PBMCs went into each well for culture with approximately 9.4 IU/ml IL-2 and around 10 ug/ml peptide pools. Losses at the gene ends were 5 bases for V and 5 bases for J; bases not matched to a gene: 11. CDR3 length equals 15 residues. CDR1 MNHNS and CDR2 SASEGT come from the germline V gene. Sequenced with the Oncomine TCR Beta short-read assay was DNA taken from cultured CD4+ T cells. TCRdb processed the PCR reads anew with MiXCR; each CDR3 protein has one entry. The data contain approximately 19,000 distinct CDR3 sequences, approximately 60% of them singletons.

The rearrangement uses TRBV6-1 and TRBJ1-1, with 7 positions matching TRBD1. The specimen was CD4+ T cells from blood, cultured in vitro. The receptor's source is a human donor who had recovered from COVID-19. The CDR3 sequence is CASSQRQGLGTEAFF. The CDR3 nucleotides are TGTGCCAGCAGTCAGCGACAGGGACTGGGAACTGAAGCTTTCTTT.